These 5 T cell receptor beta chains came from one sample sequenced in a study of T cell responses to AZD1222 COVID-19 vaccine. Produced via immunoSEQ multiplex PCR; TCRdb's table is partial and in-frame only. Of tens of thousands of clones in the sample, 83% were seen once. The sample here was peripheral blood, taken on day 0 of AZD1222 vaccination. These receptors all stem from an adult in good health.

V is TRBV27 and J is TRBJ2-1, with no clear D. The V end lost 3 bases, the J end lost 3 bases, and 6 bases lay between the germline ends. CDR1 and CDR2 from the germline V gene are MNHEY and SMNVEV (reference sequence). The CDR3 is made up of 13 amino acids. CDR3 sequence reads: CASSLTDYNEQFF. The CDR3 bases are TGTGCCAGCAGTTTGACGGACTACAATGAGCAGTTCTTC.

This chain uses TRBV2 with TRBJ2-7; D is uncertain. V was pared by 6 bases and J by 0 bases, with 9 bases between. The CDR3 has 13 amino acids. Germline lookup yields CDR1 SNHLY and CDR2 FYNNEI. CDR3 nucleotides: TGTGCCAGCAGGGGTTGGAGCTCCTACGAGCAGTACTTC. Translated: CASRGWSSYEQYF.

A single count supports this clone. The V and J genes are TRBV6-6 and TRBJ2-5, with TRBD1 as a possible D gene (5 bases). Germline CDR1 reads MNHNY; CDR2 reads SVGAGI (reference sequence). V lost 2 bases, J lost 6 bases, and 13 bases lay in between. This CDR3 is 14 amino acids long. CDR3 sequence: CASSYTQGTQTQYF. CDR3 nucleotides: TGTGCCAGCAGTTACACGCAGGGTACGCAGACCCAGTACTTC.

CDR3 sequence reads: CASSTRWSGYEQYF. DNA of the CDR3: TGTGCCAGTAGTACCCGTTGGTCTGGGTACGAGCAGTACTTC. V is TRBV19 and J is TRBJ2-7; no clear D. Trimming left V 4 bases short and J 4 bases short, with 14 bases between. Looked up from germline, CDR1 is LNHDA and CDR2 is SQIVND (reference sequence). The length of the CDR3 is 14 residues.

The chain links TRBV10-3 to TRBJ2-7, with D uncertain. Trimming cost V 10 bases and J 4 bases, with 20 bases left between them. Germline CDR1 reads ENHRY; CDR2 reads SYGVKD. The CDR3 runs to 14 residues. In DNA form, the CDR3 reads TGTGCCACTACGTCCGGACGAGCCGCTTACGAGCAGTACTTC. It encodes CATTSGRAAYEQYF.